The 18 T cell receptor beta chains presented below share a single source sample, sequenced in a study of shared clonotypes between healthy human individuals. TCRdb's table, derived via immunoSEQ multiplex PCR, lists solely in-frame clones and lacks some. The sample lists approximately 2.1 million clones; about 92% were seen once. Sequencing was done on a sample of naive CD4+ T cells from PBMCs. Specified subset: CD45RA+ positively selected. The receptors shown here come from a man aged 18 to 30 in good health. Some clones in this sample may be carry-over from other donors' samples.

The V call is TRBV6-1, the J call TRBJ1-1, with 7 nucleotides matching TRBD1. The CDR3 runs 13 residues. Per the germline V gene, CDR1 is MNHNS and CDR2 is SASEGT. Losses at the gene ends were 8 bases for V and 9 bases for J; bases not matched to a gene: 12. DNA of the CDR3: TGTGCCAGCGTCACGGGACAGCCCCAGCAAGCTTTCTTT. The encoded protein is CASVTGQPQQAFF.

The rearrangement links TRBV19 to TRBJ1-1; unclear D gene. Between the trimmed V and J ends, which lost 7 bases and 1 base, there was a span of 16 bases. Germline V gives CDR1 LNHDA, CDR2 SQIVND (reference sequence). The CDR3 has 15 residues. The CDR3 nucleotides are TGTGCCAGTAAGAAGACGGGCAGATCGAACACTGAAGCTTTCTTT. It encodes CASKKTGRSNTEAFF.

The chain joins TRBV29-1 to TRBJ2-5; maybe TRBD2 (6 bases). The CDR3 runs to 12 residues. Germline CDR1 SQVTM, CDR2 ANQGSEA. Deletions cut 5 bases from V and 5 bases from J, with 12 bases between. The CDR3 loop is CSVMAGWETQYF. The CDR3 DNA follows: TGCAGCGTTATGGCGGGGTGGGAGACCCAGTACTTC.

The chain links TRBV19 to TRBJ2-3; no reliable D call. V lost 4 bases, J lost 1 base, and 12 bases lay in between. CDR3 length equals 15 residues. Germline CDR1 reads LNHDA; CDR2 reads SQIVND (reference sequence). CDR3 protein: CASSSQKAGTDTQYF. As DNA, the CDR3 is TGTGCCAGTAGTAGTCAGAAGGCCGGCACAGATACGCAGTATTTT.

The CDR3 nucleotides are TGTGCCAGCAGTGAATATGGAGACAATCGGAATGAGCAGTTCTTC. Translation: CASSEYGDNRNEQFF. This rearrangement joins TRBV6-1 to TRBJ2-1, with D hard to call. Trimming removed 2 bases from V and 7 bases from J, with 15 bases in between. The germline V gene has CDR1 MNHNS and CDR2 SASEGT. The CDR3 is made up of 15 amino acids.

The chain uses TRBV7-9 and TRBJ1-1; the match to TRBD1 covers 9 bases. Germline V lookup: CDR1 SEHNR, CDR2 FQNEAQ (reference sequence). CDR3 length: 14 residues. Trimming cost V 5 bases and J 3 bases; bases outside gene matches: 4. CDR3 sequence reads: CASSGQGYDTEAFF. In DNA form, the CDR3 reads TGTGCCAGCAGCGGACAGGGGTACGACACTGAAGCTTTCTTT.

This clone appeared once. This chain connects TRBV6-5 to TRBJ2-3; 8 bases line up with TRBD1. The CDR3 loop spans 14 amino acids. V lost 4 bases, J lost 5 bases, and 5 bases stayed unmatched. Per the germline V gene, CDR1 is MNHEY and CDR2 is SVGAGI. CDR3 region: CASSLDRVEDTQYF. The DNA for the CDR3 is TGTGCCAGCAGTTTGGACAGGGTAGAAGATACGCAGTATTTT.

This clone was observed once. The V and J genes are TRBV27 and TRBJ2-7; tentative D call: TRBD2 (5 bases). The CDR3 extends over 14 amino acids. In germline, CDR1 is MNHEY, CDR2 SMNVEV (reference sequence). Trimming pared 6 bases from V and 0 bases from J, leaving 12 bases between. The CDR3 nucleotides read TGTGCCAGCAGCCTAAGCGGAAACTCCTACGAGCAGTACTTC. This translates into CASSLSGNSYEQYF.

This clone was seen once. V usage is TRBV11-2 and J usage is TRBJ2-7; TRBD1 agrees at 8 bases. The CDR3 is 13 residues long. Germline V gives CDR1 SGHAT, CDR2 FQNNGV. The V segment lost 5 bases and the J segment 3 bases; nucleotides outside the gene matches: 3. The CDR3 loop is CASSRTGSYEQYF. The CDR3 nucleotides read TGTGCCAGCAGCCGGACAGGGAGCTACGAGCAGTACTTC.

The chain has TRBV4-2 and TRBJ1-1; D gene unclear. Trimming removed 0 bases at V and 8 bases at J, with 7 bases between. The CDR3 extends over 12 amino acids. Per the germline V gene, CDR1 is LGHNA and CDR2 is YNFKEQ. For the CDR3, the DNA is TGTGCCAGCAGCCAAGATTCGCCAGAAGCTTTCTTT. Amino acid sequence: CASSQDSPEAFF.

CDR3 nucleotides: TGTGCCATCAGTGAGAGAAAGGGAGAAGAGACCCAGTACTTC. It specifies CAISERKGEETQYF. The chain uses TRBV10-3 and TRBJ2-5; D is possibly TRBD2 (5 bases). Germline V gene sequence: CDR1 ENHRY, CDR2 SYGVKD. The CDR3 totals 14 residues. Between the trimmed V and J ends, which lost 2 bases and 3 bases, there was a span of 10 bases.

The chain recombines TRBV11-2 with TRBJ1-3, with D perhaps TRBD1 (5 bases). CDR1 is SGHAT, CDR2 FQNNGV, per germline. The CDR3 is 17 amino acids. Trimming shortened V by 2 bases and J by 0 bases, and 14 bases separated the two germline ends. The CDR3 region has the DNA TGTGCCAGCAGCTTATTGGGGCCCGCCTACTCTGGAAACACCATATATTTT. Amino acids: CASSLLGPAYSGNTIYF.

CDR3 sequence: CSAGESGAQVEQYF. In nucleotides, the CDR3 is TGCAGCGCCGGCGAGTCAGGGGCGCAGGTCGAGCAGTACTTC. The V and J genes are TRBV29-1 and TRBJ2-7; D perhaps matches TRBD1 (6 bases). V was trimmed by 7 bases and J by 6 bases, leaving 22 bases between them. Germline V gives CDR1 SQVTM, CDR2 ANQGSEA. This CDR3 has 14 amino acids.

Only one count was recorded for this clone. The chain recombines TRBV10-3 with TRBJ1-5; TRBD1 aligns across 9 bases. Germline V gene sequence: CDR1 ENHRY, CDR2 SYGVKD. The CDR3 spans 14 residues. The J segment lost 5 bases and the V segment lost 6 bases, leaving 5 bases of the junction unmatched. In DNA, the CDR3 is TGTGCCATCAGCCAAGACAGGGGGGATCAGCCCCAGCATTTT. It is translated as CAISQDRGDQPQHF.

The DNA of the CDR3 is TGTGCCAGCAGTTACGAGGTTGGCTACACCTTC. Translating it yields CASSYEVGYTF. The V and J genes are TRBV6-5 and TRBJ1-2, with no clear D. CDR1 is MNHEY and CDR2 is SVGAGI in the germline V gene. Trimming stripped 2 bases from V and 7 bases from J, with 5 bases between. The CDR3 has 11 amino acids.

This chain links TRBV14 with TRBJ1-4, with unresolved D. Per the germline V gene, CDR1 is SGHDN and CDR2 is FVKESK. The CDR3 is 13 amino acids. V dropped 2 bases and J dropped 4 bases, with 5 bases sitting between them. CDR3 nucleotides: TGTGCCAGCAGCCAACCTGTTAATGAAAAACTGTTTTTT. Protein sequence: CASSQPVNEKLFF.

V is TRBV5-1 and J is TRBJ1-4; D remains ambiguous. Germline CDR1 and CDR2: SGHRS and YFSETQ. Deletions cut 5 bases from V and 2 bases from J, with 16 bases between. This CDR3 is built from 16 residues. DNA of the CDR3: TGCGCCAGCAGATTCCAACCTTTGGGGACTAATGAAAAACTGTTTTTT. As protein: CASRFQPLGTNEKLFF.

This chain links TRBV25-1 with TRBJ2-2, with D possibly TRBD1 on 6 matching bases. V was shortened by 4 bases and J by 1 base, with 7 bases between the two germline ends. Germline CDR1 reads MGHDK; CDR2 reads SYGVNS. The CDR3 has 14 amino acids. The CDR3 protein is CASSVDRNTGELFF. CDR3 nucleotide sequence: TGTGCCAGCAGTGTGGACAGGAACACCGGGGAGCTGTTTTTT.